This entry features one T cell receptor (beta chain) sequence. The record originates from a study of blood T cell repertoires in COVID-19. Looking at the study overall: The United States, Italy and Spain were the sources of the acute and convalescent COVID-19 samples. PBMCs, B-cell-depleted T cells, or T cells were the source of the cDNA or gDNA that made up the material.

In the source study's methods: Amplified reference gene primers provided the basis for estimating nucleated cell counts. Measured with immunoSEQ multiplex PCR; TCRdb has only the in-frame clones, and not every one. The V and J calls and clone size are taken from that table; D and trimming were inferred from the DNA. The data contain about 140,000 clones, around nine tenths of them seen just once; the ten biggest clones take up 3.5% to 4.5%. The clonotype originates from a woman between 40 and 50 years old with acute or convalescent COVID-19. Sequences were obtained from peripheral blood.

The CDR3 DNA sequence: TGTGCCAGTTCGAACAGGGAAGCAATTTACTATGGCTACACCTTC. It codes for CASSNREAIYYGYTF. The chain is built from TRBV19 and TRBJ1-2, with a weak D call TRBD1 (6 bases). The V gene's germline CDR1 is LNHDA and CDR2 SQIVND (reference sequence). Deletions cut 8 bases from V and 3 bases from J, with 19 bases between. The CDR3 consists of 15 residues.